This T cell receptor beta chain was identified in a study of cytomegalovirus exposure and HLA in healthy donors (dated by TCRdb to the late 2010s). Turning to the overall study: An earlier analysis of approximately 640 of the donors reported approximately 300 Gb of sequence data and 100 million to 130 million unique TCR beta sequences from about 200 million T cells. Approximately 300 gigabases of sequencing data and around 80 million unique TCR sequences made up an early release that covered nearly 650 HLA-typed donors. Among the roughly 410 genotyped donors, approximately 82% belonged to the genetic ancestry cluster associated with self-reported Caucasian donors. The study aimed to test whether cataloging public T cell receptors could reveal signatures of past pathogen exposure. The T cell repertoires of 666 subjects were profiled by immunosequencing and related to cytomegalovirus serostatus. Besides the first cohort of 666 subjects, a separate validation cohort made up of roughly 120 different subjects was used. To predict cytomegalovirus infection status, the study combined high-throughput TCR immunosequencing, statistical association of individual TCRs with disease status, and machine learning. To study patterns of TCR occurrence, a later analysis re-analyzed previously published TCR beta repertoires from several hundred donors and added high-resolution HLA genotyping. The later analysis used no new phenotypic data to find candidate immune exposures, relying instead on TCR beta sequences and their occurrence across donors. An earlier analysis of some 600 of the donors applied high-throughput TCR beta sequencing to assess whether each TCR beta V gene segment acted as functional or pseudogenic. Donor age, sex, ethnicity and CMV serostatus were collected together with the repertoire data. A later genetic analysis took genome-wide SNP genotypes for about 55% of the 666 donors and used that subset as a discovery cohort. All discovery cohort repertoires had been generated on a single sequencing platform. HLA typing covered class I and class II loci at four-digit resolution. Typing coverage differed by locus: A, B, C, DRB1 and DQB1 were typed in roughly 620-630 donors, DQA1 in 522, DPA1 in around 600, and DPB1 in 472. Because of strong linkage in the cohort, 5 or 6 DR-DQ haplotypes were treated as single units for association and clustering. Among some 410 genotyped donors of the cohort, an average of approximately 240,000 unique TCR beta nucleotide sequences was sequenced per donor, of which roughly 17% were non-productive. Overall study outcomes, separate from this receptor: A later analysis reported that several top co-occurrence clusters appeared linked to parvovirus B19, influenza, CMV and Epstein-Barr virus. In both the original and validation cohorts, the classifier was reported to diagnose cytomegalovirus status with high specificity and sensitivity. Three of the identified cytomegalovirus-associated TCR beta chains were confirmed in vitro to be specific for cytomegalovirus antigens. The presence/absence analyses assumed that sequencing depth was roughly uniform across donors, and that assumption may not be true. This cohort had only TCR beta chains sequenced, and the lack of alpha or paired-chain data limited which features could be detected. When HLA alleles, especially DR and DQ, strongly co-occurred, TCR associations were difficult to assign to individual alleles. In an earlier analysis of approximately 590 of the donors, most TCR beta V segments were observed in productive rearrangements about 90% or about 30% of the time, broadly matching IMGT annotations. Some IMGT-functional V segments, including TRBV6-2 and TRBV6-3, could not be distinguished by the 87-base-pair reads and were therefore excluded. Most CMV-associated TCR beta chains appeared to be HLA-restricted in a later analysis, and the HLA associations seemed to be driven largely by CMV exposure. A further reported finding was that TCR beta sequences accurately predicted the HLA-A and HLA-B alleles for most subjects in the first cohort. The earlier analysis of 587 of the donors excluded over 15 rarely observed V segments, including chromosome 9 orphons, because counts were too low. The study listed 150 to 200 TCR beta chains as associated with cytomegalovirus. Specific HLA alleles were associated with 15,000 to 20,000 TCR beta sequences at a false discovery rate of 0.05 in a later analysis. A later analysis found that HLA-associated TCR beta chains were more clonally expanded and had lower generation probabilities than equally common non-associated chains. In a later analysis, TCR association rates were found to vary across HLA loci, with the most associated TCRs seen for DRB1 alleles and the fewest for HLA-C alleles. Because HLA typing was missing for some donors at each locus, association tests included only the typed subset. A cluster of highly shared sequence variants was judged likely to be a technical artifact of the sequencing pipeline. The authors suggested that the approach could potentially be extended to other disease states and immunological phenotypes. The only immune exposure information available for the cohort was CMV serostatus. In a later genetic analysis, fewer N-insertions in productive TCRs were reported among donors in an Asian-associated ancestry cluster than the roughly 700-donor mean. A later genetic analysis associated a missense DCLRE1C variant with V-gene and J-gene trimming of TCR beta chains, and an independent cohort replicated the association. Linkage disequilibrium might explain the correlated functional status among segregating V segments, but an unknown experimental factor could not be ruled out. Most TCR sequences were observed very rarely across donors, whereas some public TCRs were present in many individuals.

Libraries were constructed by the immunoSEQ multiplex PCR assay. A mixture of 60 forward primers for TCR Vbeta segments and 13 reverse primers for TCR Jbeta segments was used in the multiplex PCR. A multiplex PCR assay on genomic DNA amplified the CDR3 region of rearranged TCR beta genes. On the Illumina HiSeq System, the amplified TCR beta libraries were sequenced as 87-base-pair reads. Under the source paper's analysis protocol: A later analysis counted approximately 74 million unique TCR beta chains across the 550 to 800 repertoires, and some 11 million of these chains were shared by at least two donors. To remove PCR and sequencing errors, raw reads were error-corrected and collapsed into unique sequences using a nearest-neighbor algorithm that merged closely related sequences. CDR3 sequences were aligned to IMGT reference sequences to assign V, D and J gene segments. Each retained sequence needed at least a six-nucleotide match to both a V gene segment and a J gene segment. Rearrangements were classified as productive when the CDR3 lacked stop codons and remained in frame with V and J, and all other rearrangements were classified as non-productive. CDR3 was defined according to IMGT convention as the region running from the second conserved V-encoded cysteine to the conserved J-encoded phenylalanine. The earlier analysis of about 640 of the donors excluded any sequence lacking an unambiguous match to a single V gene segment. An earlier analysis of 500 to 700 of the donors classified V segments as functional when productive rearrangements were above 56.7% and as segregating when the standard deviation between donors was above 5%. A statistical classification framework was built to diagnose cytomegalovirus status from the catalog of TCR beta chain sequences. In a later analysis, TCR nucleotide sequences were compared against IMGT/GENE-DB human TR gene sequences so that V and J genes could be assigned. The TCRdist pipeline was used in a later analysis to assign CDR3 sequences and most-parsimonious VDJ recombination scenarios. In a later analysis, every TCR beta chain was defined by the combination of its CDR3 amino acid sequence and its V-gene family, and reads without a unique V-gene family were dropped. In a later analysis, fewer than 650 highly shared, low-generation-probability nucleotide sequences were removed to address suspected cross-contamination and a sequencing artifact. A later analysis calculated a clonal expansion index for each public chain from normalized within-repertoire ranks of inferred template counts. Generation probabilities in a later analysis came from a VDJ recombination model fitted to out-of-frame rearrangements, and those results were checked against IGoR. In a later analysis, TCR-TCR, TCR-HLA and TCR-CMV co-occurrence was scored with hypergeometric tests, and a repertoire-size bias correction was applied to TCR pairs. To estimate false discovery rates, a later analysis permuted the HLA or CMV assignments 20 times. In a later analysis, co-occurring TCRs were grouped with DBSCAN, and TCRdist sequence similarity was added when clustering was performed within HLA-allele-positive subsets. For co-occurrence clustering, repertoires with fewer than 30,000 or more than 120,000 public chains were excluded, along with a handful of repertoires with anomalous nucleotide sharing. TCRdb stores this immuneACCESS table with in-frame sequences only. Part of the clones is absent; in the studies checked, under half of the shortfall reflects unresolved V genes, and no reason is known for the rest. Clone size and V and J calls were adopted from that table, with D and trimming inferred from the DNA. A total of some 120,000 clones appear in this sample, roughly 71% of them only once. Of the sample, less than 3% is held by the ten largest clones.

The cohort comprised 550 to 700 healthy bone marrow donors. At the time of sampling, all cohort members were nominally healthy, though unrecorded immune exposures were likely present. The donor tested CMV seropositive, placing the donor among the 250 to 350 seropositive members of the cohort. Every donor gave a peripheral blood sample, and the peripheral blood mononuclear cells from that sample were used for TCR beta sequencing. The Qiagen DNeasy Blood Extraction Kit was used to extract genomic DNA from the blood cell samples. With respect to this clone: It lacks a known antigen. Per-base quality was not reported, and no clone a single base away is much larger than it.

Trimming removed 4 bases from V and 8 bases from J, leaving 20 bases between the germline ends. The CDR3, cysteine through phenylalanine, is 15 amino acids long. This entry keeps only the CDR3 DNA: 45 bases, framed from base 1. According to the germline V gene (reference sequence), CDR1 reads LNHDA and CDR2 reads SQIVND. The chain was built from TRBV19 and TRBJ1-2; D gene: possibly TRBD1, on 6 matching bases. The receptor was derived from a woman aged 35 to 49 in good health and CMV-seropositive. The sample taken for sequencing was PBMCs. The DNA sequence is as follows: TGTGCCAGTAGTAGAAGCAGACAGGCGGATGGCGGCTACACCTTC. It translates to CASSRSRQADGGYTF.